One and the same sample provided the 17 T cell receptor beta chains below, sequenced in a study of cytomegalovirus exposure and HLA in healthy donors. Primers included in the PCR were 60 Vbeta and 13 Jbeta primers. Profiling relied on immunoSEQ multiplex PCR, and the TCRdb table lists in-frame clones only, not all of them. This sample contains 100,000 to 150,000 clones. Sequences were obtained from PBMCs. The origin of the receptors is a man aged 35-49 years in good health and CMV-seronegative.

The chain employs TRBV11-3 and TRBJ2-3; the match to TRBD2 covers 7 bases. Germline CDR1 is SGHNT and CDR2 is YENEEA. The CDR3 is 13 residues long. The junction had 8 bases not matched to a gene; V was cut back by 5 bases and J by 9 bases. CDR3 loop: CASSAFIGGTQYF. The CDR3, as DNA: TGTGCCAGCAGCGCCTTCATCGGGGGGACGCAGTATTTT.

The V call is TRBV9, the J call TRBJ2-7; 8 bases fit TRBD2. Germline trimming cut 4 bases from V and 2 bases from J; bases unmatched to any gene: 5. This CDR3 has 14 amino acids. Per the germline V gene, CDR1 is SGDLS and CDR2 is YYNGEE. The CDR3 spells CASSPGTRAYEQYF. CDR3 DNA: TGTGCCAGCAGCCCCGGGACTAGGGCCTACGAGCAGTACTTC.

The chain uses TRBV7-9 and TRBJ2-2, with 8 nucleotides matching TRBD1. Germline V gene sequence: CDR1 SEHNR, CDR2 FQNEAQ (reference sequence). J gave up 1 base and V 6 bases, and 10 bases lay outside the gene matches. The CDR3 is 17 residues long. The CDR3 DNA follows: TGTGCCAGCAGGGACAGGGTTATTCAGCAGAACACCGGGGAGCTGTTTTTT. Encoded protein: CASRDRVIQQNTGELFF. The complete variable domain, with remaining parts taken from reference TRBV7-9 and TRBJ2-2, reads DTGVSQNPRHKITKRGQNVTFRCDPISEHNRLYWYRQTLGQGPEFLTYFQNEAQLEKSRLLSDRFSAERPKGSFSTLEIQRTEQGDSAMYLCASRDRVIQQNTGELFFGEGSRLTVL.

This chain links TRBV7-6 with TRBJ2-7; TRBD1 is a possible D gene (6 bases). V shed 5 bases and J shed 3 bases, with 14 bases lying between them. The germline V gene has CDR1 SGHVS and CDR2 FNYEAQ. The CDR3 sequence is 14 residues long. CDR3 amino acids: CASSPGVADYEQYF. CDR3 sequence (DNA): TGTGCCAGCAGCCCAGGGGTCGCGGACTACGAGCAGTACTTC. The entire variable domain, with the rest obtained from reference TRBV7-6 and TRBJ2-7, is as follows: GAGVSQSPRYKVTKRGQDVALRCDPISGHVSLYWYRQALGQGPEFLTYFNYEAQQDKSGLPNDRFSAERPEGSISTLTIQRTEQRDSAMYRCASSPGVADYEQYFGPGTRLTVT.

The chain employs TRBV28 and TRBJ2-7, with D perhaps matching TRBD2 (5 bases). With 2 bases removed from V and 9 bases from J, the gap between germline ends came to 17 bases. The germline V gene encodes CDR1 MDHEN and CDR2 SYDVKM. The CDR3 length is 14 residues. The CDR3 region is CASSLSGMSWGQYF. CDR3 nucleotides: TGTGCCAGCAGTTTAAGCGGCATGAGCTGGGGGCAGTACTTC.

This chain links TRBV19 with TRBJ1-1, with D perhaps TRBD1 (6 bases). The V gene lost 6 bases and the J gene lost 6 bases, with 14 bases spanning the gap. The CDR3 is made up of 13 amino acids. CDR1 is LNHDA and CDR2 is SQIVND in the germline V gene (reference sequence). This CDR3 is CASSPDRPAEAFF. The CDR3 bases are TGTGCCAGTAGCCCGGACAGACCGGCTGAAGCTTTCTTT.

The chain carries TRBV7-9 and TRBJ1-1; tentative D call: TRBD1 (6 bases). The CDR3 contains 15 residues. Trimming cost V 5 bases and J 3 bases, with 16 bases left between them. The germline V gene encodes CDR1 SEHNR and CDR2 FQNEAQ (reference sequence). The DNA for the CDR3 is TGTGCCAGCAGCCCGCCTGGGACACAGGACACTGAAGCTTTCTTT. It specifies CASSPPGTQDTEAFF.

CDR3 coding DNA: TGTGCCAGCAGGACCAGGGGAAGTCAGACCTATGGCTACACCTTC. This codes for CASRTRGSQTYGYTF. V and J are TRBV5-6 and TRBJ1-2, with D possibly matching TRBD1 (6 bases). This CDR3 spans 15 amino acids. V was pared by 5 bases and J by 4 bases, with 18 bases between. Germline CDR1 is SGHDT and CDR2 is YYEEEE.

The chain recombines TRBV11-2 with TRBJ2-7; 8 bases align to TRBD2. CDR1 and CDR2 (germline): SGHAT, FQNNGV. V gave up 5 bases and J gave up 4 bases; unmatched junction bases: 10. The CDR3 runs 15 residues. The CDR3 protein is CASSGIAGFGYEQYF. CDR3 coding DNA: TGTGCCAGCAGCGGAATAGCGGGATTTGGATACGAGCAGTACTTC.

CDR3: CASSPDPGPGYEQYF. CDR3 in DNA: TGCGCCAGCAGCCCGGATCCTGGGCCAGGCTACGAGCAGTACTTC. This chain joins TRBV5-1 and TRBJ2-7; no reliable D call. V lost 4 bases and J 3 bases, leaving 17 bases between the germline ends. This CDR3 region has 15 residues. Germline loops: CDR1 SGHRS, CDR2 YFSETQ. Together with reference TRBV5-1 and TRBJ2-7, the CDR3 gives the full variable domain: KAGVTQTPRYLIKTRGQQVTLSCSPISGHRSVSWYQQTPGQGLQFLFEYFSETQRNKGNFPGRFSGRQFSNSRSEMNVSTLELGDSALYLCASSPDPGPGYEQYFGPGTRLTVT.

The CDR3 DNA follows: TGTGCCACAAGACAGGGGGTTGACAAAAACATTCAGTACTTC. Its protein is CATRQGVDKNIQYF. This chain connects TRBV5-4 to TRBJ2-4; 9 bases fit TRBD1. Germline loops: CDR1 SGHNT, CDR2 YYREEE (reference sequence). The CDR3 has 14 residues. V gave up 9 bases and J gave up 3 bases; unmatched junction bases: 7.

The rearrangement joins TRBV5-1 to TRBJ2-5, with D possibly matching TRBD1 (6 bases). The V end lost 2 bases, the J end lost 1 base, and 9 bases lay between the germline ends. CDR1 SGHRS and CDR2 YFSETQ come from the germline V gene. This CDR3 region has 14 residues. The CDR3 here is CASSFTGTQETQYF. The CDR3 coding sequence is TGCGCCAGCAGCTTCACAGGGACCCAAGAGACCCAGTACTTC.

The chain employs TRBV6-5 and TRBJ1-2; 9 bases match TRBD1. CDR1 MNHEY and CDR2 SVGAGI come from the germline V gene. The CDR3 has 15 residues. Trimming cost V 0 bases and J 5 bases; bases outside gene matches: 4. CDR3 in DNA: TGTGCCAGCAGTTACTCCCCGGGACAGGGTTATGGCTACACCTTC. Protein: CASSYSPGQGYGYTF.

V usage is TRBV19 and J usage is TRBJ2-7, with D maybe TRBD1 (5 bases). V lost 11 bases, J lost 6 bases, and 29 bases lay in between. CDR1 and CDR2 from the germline V gene are LNHDA and SQIVND (reference sequence). The CDR3 has 16 amino acids. This CDR3 is CAWLGFYHRFCAEQYF. CDR3 DNA: TGTGCCTGGCTAGGATTTTACCACAGGTTCTGCGCCGAGCAGTACTTC.

CDR3 sequence: CSALDRNQYF. The CDR3 DNA reads TGCAGTGCCCTTGACAGGAACCAGTACTTC. The chain recombines TRBV20-1 with TRBJ2-5, with a possible D match to TRBD1 (6 bases). The CDR3 extends over 10 amino acids. In germline, CDR1 is DFQATT, CDR2 SNEGSKA (reference sequence). V was cut by 6 bases and J by 10 bases, with 12 bases left in between.

This chain joins TRBV10-3 and TRBJ2-7, with TRBD2 matching over 7 bases. The CDR3 length is 15 residues. Trimming cost V 4 bases and J 7 bases; bases outside gene matches: 13. Germline V gene sequence: CDR1 ENHRY, CDR2 SYGVKD. The CDR3 nucleotides read TGTGCCATCAGTGGAGCTGGCGGGAGTTCGAGTGAGCAGTACTTC. Protein product: CAISGAGGSSSEQYF.

The chain couples TRBV11-3 to TRBJ2-1; 14 bases fit TRBD2. The J segment lost 13 bases and the V segment lost 3 bases, leaving 8 bases of the junction unmatched. This CDR3 is 15 amino acids long. CDR1 is SGHNT and CDR2 is YENEEA in the germline V gene. DNA of the CDR3: TGTGCCAGCAGCTTCGATCCGGGACTAGCGGGAGAACAGTTCTTC. Translation: CASSFDPGLAGEQFF.